This TCR beta chain is drawn from a study of T cell changes during pregnancy in multiple sclerosis. In regard to this clone: A read error may account for a junction end that differs from germline.

This CDR3 spans 15 amino acids. Germline-derived CDR1 and CDR2 are SSHAT and FNYEAQ (reference sequence). Produced via immunoSEQ multiplex PCR; TCRdb's table is partial and in-frame only. The table includes approximately 130,000 clones, about 95% detected once. The J gene is TRBJ2-1, the V gene TRBV7-7; TRBD2 aligns across 7 bases. The sequences come from peripheral blood, collected after pregnancy. This sequence was found in a female donor with multiple sclerosis, enrolled in a pregnancy study. CDR3 region: CASSLESGVGNEQFF. The CDR3 bases are TGTGCTAGCAGCTTAGAGAGCGGGGTGGGGAATGAGCAGTTCTTC. The full variable domain, completed using reference TRBV7-7 and TRBJ2-1, is GAGVSQSPRYKVTKRGQDVTLRCDPISSHATLYWYQQALGQGPEFLTYFNYEAQPDKSGLPSDRFSAERPEGSISTLTIQRTEQRDSAMYRCASSLESGVGNEQFFGPGTRLTVL.